Listed below are T cell receptor beta chains from one sample, sequenced in a study of control samples from healthy donors and cancer patients. The data were produced by immunoSEQ multiplex PCR, yet TCRdb's version contains in-frame clones alone and is incomplete. The sample includes 150,000 or so clones, about 94% of them seen just once. Specimen: blood. The receptors here all came from a woman between 55 and 75 years old in good health. Each CDR3 is given with its conserved first and last residue. The D gene is left open where the match is weak. Some rows mark clone size as missing; the rest say once, few, many or name a class of expanded clone.

length: 15
V: TRBV5-1
D: TRBD1
J: TRBJ2-7
size: once
CDR3: CASSSRQGSSYEQYF

length: 15
V: TRBV3-1/TRBV3-2
D: NA
J: TRBJ1-5
size: once
CDR3: CASSQDQRVPQPQHF

length: 13
V: TRBV18
D: NA
J: TRBJ1-2
size: NA
CDR3: CASSLQQNYGYTF

length: 13
V: TRBV7-7
D: TRBD2
J: TRBJ2-5
size: NA
CDR3: CASSGTRQETQYF

length: 15
V: TRBV11-3
D: TRBD2
J: TRBJ2-5
size: NA
CDR3: CASSHRTSLFETQYF

length: 13
V: TRBV7-3
D: NA
J: TRBJ2-2
size: NA
CDR3: CASSIPRPGELFF

length: 14
V: TRBV27
D: TRBD1
J: TRBJ1-2
size: NA
CDR3: CASSPPGTGFGYTF

length: 12
V: TRBV7-2
D: NA
J: TRBJ1-6
size: NA
CDR3: CASSPPLSPLHF

length: 17
V: TRBV27
D: NA
J: TRBJ2-2
size: NA
CDR3: CASTQREMAGYTGELFF

length: 12
V: TRBV2
D: NA
J: TRBJ2-7
size: NA
CDR3: CASSRTVYEQYF

length: 12
V: TRBV11-2
D: NA
J: TRBJ2-7
size: NA
CDR3: CASSPGPYEQYF

length: 15
V: TRBV4-3
D: TRBD1
J: TRBJ1-2
size: NA
CDR3: CASSQFGQGVDGYTF

length: 14
V: TRBV6-2/TRBV6-3
D: TRBD1
J: TRBJ2-5
size: NA
CDR3: CASSWTGFQETQYF

length: 12
V: TRBV4-3
D: NA
J: TRBJ2-7
size: NA
CDR3: CASSQDSYEQYF

length: 13
V: TRBV9
D: NA
J: TRBJ1-1
size: NA
CDR3: CASSAQGNTEAFF

length: 21
V: TRBV4-3
D: NA
J: TRBJ2-6
size: NA
CDR3: CASSPNGTPNPGPSGANVLTF

length: 14
V: TRBV7-2
D: NA
J: TRBJ2-3
size: NA
CDR3: CASSPRRGQDTQYF

length: 14
V: TRBV6-5
D: NA
J: TRBJ1-2
size: NA
CDR3: CASSYNLKAYGYTF

length: 18
V: TRBV5-1
D: TRBD2
J: TRBJ2-3
size: NA
CDR3: CASSLTGLAGRLTDTQYF

length: 11
V: TRBV5-1
D: NA
J: TRBJ2-5
size: NA
CDR3: CASSSDLAQYF

length: 15
V: TRBV7-2
D: NA
J: TRBJ1-3
size: NA
CDR3: CASSSMTGSGNTIYF

length: 15
V: TRBV24-1
D: NA
J: TRBJ2-2
size: NA
CDR3: CATSGTGSNTGELFF

length: 16
V: TRBV9
D: NA
J: TRBJ2-1
size: NA
CDR3: CASSVAGTLIYNEQFF

length: 9
V: TRBV3-1/TRBV3-2
D: NA
J: TRBJ2-1
size: NA
CDR3: CASSQQGIF

length: 16
V: TRBV13
D: TRBD2
J: TRBJ2-1
size: NA
CDR3: CASSALAGLAYNEQFF

length: 12
V: TRBV18
D: NA
J: TRBJ2-2
size: NA
CDR3: CASYRFSGELFF

length: 13
V: TRBV5-1
D: NA
J: TRBJ1-2
size: NA
CDR3: CASSLGEGYGYTF

length: 14
V: TRBV19
D: NA
J: TRBJ1-6
size: NA
CDR3: CASSMGRYNSPLHF

length: 18
V: TRBV19
D: TRBD2
J: TRBJ2-7
size: NA
CDR3: CASSMALWRTSGGYEQYF

length: 13
V: TRBV12-5
D: NA
J: TRBJ2-2
size: once
CDR3: CASGLGRGGELFF

length: 19
V: TRBV19
D: TRBD1
J: TRBJ1-5
size: NA
CDR3: CASTSGTAKISYSNQPQHF

length: 14
V: TRBV5-1
D: NA
J: TRBJ1-1
size: NA
CDR3: CASSVGPSNTEAFF

length: 13
V: TRBV30
D: NA
J: TRBJ1-1
size: NA
CDR3: CAWSVLLNTEAFF

length: 15
V: TRBV13
D: TRBD1
J: TRBJ1-3
size: NA
CDR3: CASSPGQGRGNTIYF

length: 13
V: TRBV30
D: NA
J: TRBJ1-4
size: NA
CDR3: CAWGSGGNEKLFF

length: 12
V: TRBV6-2/TRBV6-3
D: NA
J: TRBJ1-1
size: NA
CDR3: CASSGDLGEAFF

length: 15
V: TRBV6-2/TRBV6-3
D: TRBD1
J: TRBJ1-5
size: NA
CDR3: CASSTRQGGNQPQHF

length: 13
V: TRBV12-3/TRBV12-4
D: NA
J: TRBJ2-3
size: NA
CDR3: CASTRSPSDTQYF

length: 20
V: TRBV4-3
D: TRBD2
J: TRBJ2-3
size: once
CDR3: CASSQDKGLGPSGGSDTQYF

length: 20
V: TRBV4-3
D: TRBD2
J: TRBJ2-2
size: NA
CDR3: CASSQNPPGLAQWGTGELFF

length: 14
V: TRBV19
D: NA
J: TRBJ2-3
size: NA
CDR3: CASREQGFTDTQYF

length: 15
V: TRBV18
D: NA
J: TRBJ1-2
size: few
CDR3: CASSPPGRWSYGYTF

length: 15
V: TRBV18
D: TRBD1
J: TRBJ1-1
size: NA
CDR3: CASSPAGGMNTEAFF

length: 13
V: TRBV5-4
D: NA
J: TRBJ2-1
size: NA
CDR3: CASRSQGGDEQFF